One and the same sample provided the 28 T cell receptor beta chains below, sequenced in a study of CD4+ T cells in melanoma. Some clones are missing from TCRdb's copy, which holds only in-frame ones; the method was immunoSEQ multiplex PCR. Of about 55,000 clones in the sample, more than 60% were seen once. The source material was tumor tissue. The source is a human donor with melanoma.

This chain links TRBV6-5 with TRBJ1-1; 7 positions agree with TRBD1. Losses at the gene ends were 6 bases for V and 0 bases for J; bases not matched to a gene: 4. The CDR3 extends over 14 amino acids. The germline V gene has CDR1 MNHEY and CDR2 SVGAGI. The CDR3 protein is CASSYRGLNTEAFF. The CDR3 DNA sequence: TGTGCCAGCAGCTACAGGGGCTTGAACACTGAAGCTTTCTTT.

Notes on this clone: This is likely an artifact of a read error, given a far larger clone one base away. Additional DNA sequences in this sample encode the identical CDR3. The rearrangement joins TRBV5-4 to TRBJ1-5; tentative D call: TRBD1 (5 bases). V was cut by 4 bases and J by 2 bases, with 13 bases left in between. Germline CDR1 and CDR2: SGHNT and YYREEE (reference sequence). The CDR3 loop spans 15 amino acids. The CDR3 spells CASSQVVGGNQPQHF. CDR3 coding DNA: TGTGCCAGCAGCCAAGTCGTGGGGGGCAATCAGCCCCAGCATTTT.

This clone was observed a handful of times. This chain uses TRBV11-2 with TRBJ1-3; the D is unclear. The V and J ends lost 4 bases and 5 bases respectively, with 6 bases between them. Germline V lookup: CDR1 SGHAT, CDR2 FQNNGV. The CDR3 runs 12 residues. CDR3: CASSSTRNTIYF. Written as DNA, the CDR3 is TGTGCCAGCAGCTCAACACGAAACACCATATATTTT.

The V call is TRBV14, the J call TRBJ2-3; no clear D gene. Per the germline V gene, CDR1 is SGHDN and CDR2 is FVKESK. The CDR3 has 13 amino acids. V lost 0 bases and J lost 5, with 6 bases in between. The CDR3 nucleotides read TGTGCCAGCAGCCAAGAAATCCGAGATACGCAGTATTTT. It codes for CASSQEIRDTQYF.

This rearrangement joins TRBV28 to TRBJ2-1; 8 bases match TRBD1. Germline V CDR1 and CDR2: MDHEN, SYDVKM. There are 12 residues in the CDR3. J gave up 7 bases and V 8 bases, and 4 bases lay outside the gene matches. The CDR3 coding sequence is TGTGCCAGCCTCGGGACAGGTAATGAGCAGTTCTTC. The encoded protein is CASLGTGNEQFF. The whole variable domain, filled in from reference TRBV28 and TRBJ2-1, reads DVKVTQSSRYLVKRTGEKVFLECVQDMDHENMFWYRQDPGLGLRLIYFSYDVKMKEKGDIPEGYSVSREKKERFSLILESASTNQTSMYLCASLGTGNEQFFGPGTRLTVL.

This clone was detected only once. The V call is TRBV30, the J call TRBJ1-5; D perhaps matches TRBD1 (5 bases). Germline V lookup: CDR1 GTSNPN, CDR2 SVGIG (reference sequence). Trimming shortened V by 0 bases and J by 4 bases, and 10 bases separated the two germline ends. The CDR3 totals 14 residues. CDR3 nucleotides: TGTGCCTGGAGTGTACTGACAGAGAATCAGCCCCAGCATTTT. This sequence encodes CAWSVLTENQPQHF.

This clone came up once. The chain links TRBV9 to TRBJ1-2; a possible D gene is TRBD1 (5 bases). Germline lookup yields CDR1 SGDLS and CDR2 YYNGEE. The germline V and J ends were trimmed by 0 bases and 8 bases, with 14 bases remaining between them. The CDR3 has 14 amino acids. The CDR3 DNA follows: TGTGCCAGCAGCGTAGTTGGGGACGAGGTGGGCTACACCTTC. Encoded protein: CASSVVGDEVGYTF.

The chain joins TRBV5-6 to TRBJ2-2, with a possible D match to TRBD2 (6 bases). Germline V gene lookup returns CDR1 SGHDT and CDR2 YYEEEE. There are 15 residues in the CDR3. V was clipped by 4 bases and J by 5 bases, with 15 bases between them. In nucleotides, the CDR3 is TGTGCCAGCAGCCCGACTAGTATGGGGACCGGGGAGCTGTTTTTT. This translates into CASSPTSMGTGELFF. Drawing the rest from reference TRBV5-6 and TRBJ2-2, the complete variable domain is DAGVTQSPTHLIKTRGQQVTLRCSPKSGHDTVSWYQQALGQGPQFIFQYYEEEERQRGNFPDRFSGHQFPNYSSELNVNALLLGDSALYLCASSPTSMGTGELFFGEGSRLTVL.

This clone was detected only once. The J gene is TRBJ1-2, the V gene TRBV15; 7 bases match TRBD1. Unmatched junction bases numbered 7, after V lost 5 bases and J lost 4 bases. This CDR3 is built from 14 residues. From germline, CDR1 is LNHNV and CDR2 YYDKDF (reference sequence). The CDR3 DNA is TGTGCCACCAGCGCCCGACAGGGCGGCTATGGCTACACCTTC. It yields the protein CATSARQGGYGYTF.

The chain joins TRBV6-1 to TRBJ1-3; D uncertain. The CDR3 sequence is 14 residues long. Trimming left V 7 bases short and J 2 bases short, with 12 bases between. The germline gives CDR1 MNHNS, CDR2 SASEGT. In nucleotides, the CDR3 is TGTGCCAGCACAGACATTCAGACTGGAAACACCATATATTTT. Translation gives CASTDIQTGNTIYF.

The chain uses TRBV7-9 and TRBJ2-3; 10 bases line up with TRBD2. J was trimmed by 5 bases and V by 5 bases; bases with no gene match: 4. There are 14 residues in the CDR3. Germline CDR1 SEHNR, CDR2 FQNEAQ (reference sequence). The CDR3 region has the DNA TGTGCCAGCAGCGAGCGGGGGGGCCAAGATACGCAGTATTTT. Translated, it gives CASSERGGQDTQYF.

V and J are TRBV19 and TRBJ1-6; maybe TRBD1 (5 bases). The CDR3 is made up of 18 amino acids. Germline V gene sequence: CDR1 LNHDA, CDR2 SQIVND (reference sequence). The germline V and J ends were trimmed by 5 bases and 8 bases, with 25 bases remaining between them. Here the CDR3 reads CASSPPRTGRPGDSPLHF. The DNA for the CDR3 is TGTGCCAGTAGTCCACCACGAACAGGACGGCCTGGGGATTCACCCCTCCACTTT.

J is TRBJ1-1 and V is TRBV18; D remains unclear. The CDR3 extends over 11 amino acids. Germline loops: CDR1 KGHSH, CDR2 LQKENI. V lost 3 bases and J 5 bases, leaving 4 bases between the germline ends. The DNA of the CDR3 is TGTGCCAGCTCACCGGGAACTGAAGCTTTCTTT. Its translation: CASSPGTEAFF. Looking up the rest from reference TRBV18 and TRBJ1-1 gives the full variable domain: NAGVMQNPRHLVRRRGQEARLRCSPMKGHSHVYWYRQLPEEGLKFMVYLQKENIIDESGMPKERFSAEFPKEGPSILRIQQVVRGDSAAYFCASSPGTEAFFGQGTRLTVV.

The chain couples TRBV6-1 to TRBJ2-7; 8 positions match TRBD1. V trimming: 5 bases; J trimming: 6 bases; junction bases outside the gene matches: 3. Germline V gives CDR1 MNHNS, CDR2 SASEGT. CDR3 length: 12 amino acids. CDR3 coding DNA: TGTGCCAGCAGTATACAGGGGGTCGAGCAGTACTTC. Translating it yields CASSIQGVEQYF.

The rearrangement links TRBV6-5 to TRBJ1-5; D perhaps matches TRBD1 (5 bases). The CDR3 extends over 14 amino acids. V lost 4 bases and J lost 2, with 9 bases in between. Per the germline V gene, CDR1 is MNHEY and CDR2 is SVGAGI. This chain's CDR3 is CASSLVRGNQPQHF. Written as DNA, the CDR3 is TGTGCCAGCAGTTTGGTCAGGGGCAATCAGCCCCAGCATTTT.

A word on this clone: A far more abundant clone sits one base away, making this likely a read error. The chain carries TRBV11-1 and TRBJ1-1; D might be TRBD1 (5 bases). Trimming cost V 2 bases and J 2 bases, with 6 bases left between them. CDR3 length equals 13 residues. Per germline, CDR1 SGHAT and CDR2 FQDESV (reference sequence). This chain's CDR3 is CASSLRGNTEAFF. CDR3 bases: TGTGCCAGCAGCTTAAGGGGTAACACTGAAGCTTTCTTT.

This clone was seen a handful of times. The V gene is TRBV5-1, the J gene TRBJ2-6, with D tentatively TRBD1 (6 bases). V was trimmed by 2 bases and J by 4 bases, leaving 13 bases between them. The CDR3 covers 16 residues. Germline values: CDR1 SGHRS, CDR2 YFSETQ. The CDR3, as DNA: TGCGCCAGCAGCTTCGGGGTCACAGGGGGGGCCAACGTCCTGACTTTC. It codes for CASSFGVTGGANVLTF.

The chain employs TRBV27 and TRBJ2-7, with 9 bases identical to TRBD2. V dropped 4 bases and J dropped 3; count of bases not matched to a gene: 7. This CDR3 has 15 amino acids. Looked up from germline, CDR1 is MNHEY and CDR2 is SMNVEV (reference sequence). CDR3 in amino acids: CASSSPAGGIYEQYF. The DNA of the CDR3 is TGTGCCAGCAGTTCCCCGGCGGGGGGGATCTACGAGCAGTACTTC.

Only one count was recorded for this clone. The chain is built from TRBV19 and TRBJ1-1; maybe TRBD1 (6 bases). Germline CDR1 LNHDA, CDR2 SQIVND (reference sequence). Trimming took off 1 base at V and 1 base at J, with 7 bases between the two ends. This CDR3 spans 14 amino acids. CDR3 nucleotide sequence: TGTGCCAGTAGTATAGGCAGGGGGAACACTGAAGCTTTCTTT. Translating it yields CASSIGRGNTEAFF. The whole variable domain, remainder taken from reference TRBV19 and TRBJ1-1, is DGGITQSPKYLFRKEGQNVTLSCEQNLNHDAMYWYRQDPGQGLRLIYYSQIVNDFQKGDIAEGYSVSREKKESFPLTVTSAQKNPTAFYLCASSIGRGNTEAFFGQGTRLTVV.

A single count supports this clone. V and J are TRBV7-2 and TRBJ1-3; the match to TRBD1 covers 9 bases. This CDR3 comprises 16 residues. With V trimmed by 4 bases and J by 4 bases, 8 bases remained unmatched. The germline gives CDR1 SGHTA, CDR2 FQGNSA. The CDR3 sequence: CASSSGTGRPGNTIYF. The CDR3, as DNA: TGTGCCAGCAGCTCCGGGACAGGGCGCCCCGGAAACACCATATATTTT.

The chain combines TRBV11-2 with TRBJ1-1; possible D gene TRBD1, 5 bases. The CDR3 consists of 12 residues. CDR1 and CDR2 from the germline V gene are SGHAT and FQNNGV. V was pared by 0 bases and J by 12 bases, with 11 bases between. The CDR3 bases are TGTGCCAGCAGCTTAGAGGAGGGGCGTTCTTTCTTT. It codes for CASSLEEGRSFF.

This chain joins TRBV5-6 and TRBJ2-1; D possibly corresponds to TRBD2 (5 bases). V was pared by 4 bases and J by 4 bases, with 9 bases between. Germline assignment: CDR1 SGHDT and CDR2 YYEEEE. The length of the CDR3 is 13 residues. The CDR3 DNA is TGTGCCAGCAGCGGTGGGGAGTACAATGAGCAGTTCTTC. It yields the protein CASSGGEYNEQFF.

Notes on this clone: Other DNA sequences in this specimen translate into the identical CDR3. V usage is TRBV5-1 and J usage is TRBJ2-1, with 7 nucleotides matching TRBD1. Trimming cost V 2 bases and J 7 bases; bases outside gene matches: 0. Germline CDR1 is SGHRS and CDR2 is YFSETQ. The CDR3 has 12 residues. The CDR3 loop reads CASSLQGNEQFF. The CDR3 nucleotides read TGCGCCAGCAGCTTACAGGGGAATGAGCAGTTCTTC.

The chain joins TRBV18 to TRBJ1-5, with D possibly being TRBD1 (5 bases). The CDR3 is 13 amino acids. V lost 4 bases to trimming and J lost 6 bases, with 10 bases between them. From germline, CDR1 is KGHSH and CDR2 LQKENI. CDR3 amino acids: CASSLPGGQPQHF. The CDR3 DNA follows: TGTGCCAGCTCACTTCCGGGGGGTCAGCCCCAGCATTTT.

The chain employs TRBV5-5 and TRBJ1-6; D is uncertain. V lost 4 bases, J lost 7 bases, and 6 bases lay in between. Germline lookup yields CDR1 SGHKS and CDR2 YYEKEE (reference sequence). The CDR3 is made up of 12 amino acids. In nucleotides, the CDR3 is TGTGCCAGCAGCACAGAGAATTCACCCCTCCACTTT. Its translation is CASSTENSPLHF.

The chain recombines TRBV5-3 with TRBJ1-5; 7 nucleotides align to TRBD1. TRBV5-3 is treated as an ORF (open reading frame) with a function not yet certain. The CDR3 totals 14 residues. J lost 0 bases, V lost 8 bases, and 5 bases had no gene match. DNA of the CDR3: TGTGCCAGCAGCCCAGGGGGTAGCAATCAGCCCCAGCATTTT. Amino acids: CASSPGGSNQPQHF.

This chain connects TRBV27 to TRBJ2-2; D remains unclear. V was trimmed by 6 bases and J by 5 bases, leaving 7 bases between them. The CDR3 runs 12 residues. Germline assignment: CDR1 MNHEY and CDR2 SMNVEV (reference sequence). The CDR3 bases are TGTGCCAGCAGCCAAGAGACCGGGGAGCTGTTTTTT. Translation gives CASSQETGELFF.

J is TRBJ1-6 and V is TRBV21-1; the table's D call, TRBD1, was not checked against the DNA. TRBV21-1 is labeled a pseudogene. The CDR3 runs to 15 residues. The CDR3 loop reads CASSKLQGYNSPLHF. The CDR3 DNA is TGTGCCAGCAGCAAACTCCAGGGGTATAATTCACCCCTCCACTTT.